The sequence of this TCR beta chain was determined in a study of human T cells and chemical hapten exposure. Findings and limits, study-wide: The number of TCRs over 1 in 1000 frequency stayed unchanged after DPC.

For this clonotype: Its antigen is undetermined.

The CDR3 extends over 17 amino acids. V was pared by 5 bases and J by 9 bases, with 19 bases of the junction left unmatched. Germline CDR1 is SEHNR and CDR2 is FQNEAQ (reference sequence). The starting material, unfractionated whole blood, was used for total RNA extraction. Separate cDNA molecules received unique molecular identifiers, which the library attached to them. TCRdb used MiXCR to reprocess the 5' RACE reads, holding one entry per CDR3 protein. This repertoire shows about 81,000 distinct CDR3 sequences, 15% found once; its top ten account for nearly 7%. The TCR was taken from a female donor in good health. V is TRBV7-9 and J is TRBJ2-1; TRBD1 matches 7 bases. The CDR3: CASSLESGQVVWGEQFF. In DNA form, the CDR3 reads TGTGCCAGCAGCCTCGAATCCGGACAGGTTGTCTGGGGTGAGCAGTTCTTC. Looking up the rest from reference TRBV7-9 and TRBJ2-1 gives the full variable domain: DTGVSQNPRHKITKRGQNVTFRCDPISEHNRLYWYRQTLGQGPEFLTYFQNEAQLEKSRLLSDRFSAERPKGSFSTLEIQRTEQGDSAMYLCASSLESGQVVWGEQFFGPGTRLTVL.